The entry below describes one TCR beta chain. Its antigen is not identified. The CDR3 runs 15 residues. Per germline, CDR1 SQVTM and CDR2 ANQGSEA. The data derive from a study of T cells expressing NK-cell markers. Overall study context: TCR beta repertoires came from sorted CD3+CD56+NKG2C+, CD3+CD56+NKG2C- and CD3+CD56-NKG2C+ T cells.

Study-level results: A few donors likewise had their CD3+CD56-NKG2C+ fraction led by these clonotypes. Whether expanded NKG2C+ T cell clones were HCMV-specific remained unclear. NKG2C+ dominant clonotypes from 6 or 7 donors made up about 1.0-7.5% of CD8+ T cells.

TCRdb reprocessed the 5' RACE reads; each CDR3 protein has one entry and no DNA is given. Recorded for this sample: approximately 550,000 distinct CDR3 sequences. The sequenced sample consisted of blood T cells: a sorted CD56 or NKG2C T cell subset, CD4+ or CD8+ T cells, or bulk PBMC T cells (not recorded which). This receptor was obtained from a man aged 18 to 30 in good health. The chain is built from TRBV29-1 and TRBJ2-4; the D call of TRBD1 rests on TCRdb alone, since no DNA is present to check it. The CDR3 here is CSVESFTGTKNIQYF.